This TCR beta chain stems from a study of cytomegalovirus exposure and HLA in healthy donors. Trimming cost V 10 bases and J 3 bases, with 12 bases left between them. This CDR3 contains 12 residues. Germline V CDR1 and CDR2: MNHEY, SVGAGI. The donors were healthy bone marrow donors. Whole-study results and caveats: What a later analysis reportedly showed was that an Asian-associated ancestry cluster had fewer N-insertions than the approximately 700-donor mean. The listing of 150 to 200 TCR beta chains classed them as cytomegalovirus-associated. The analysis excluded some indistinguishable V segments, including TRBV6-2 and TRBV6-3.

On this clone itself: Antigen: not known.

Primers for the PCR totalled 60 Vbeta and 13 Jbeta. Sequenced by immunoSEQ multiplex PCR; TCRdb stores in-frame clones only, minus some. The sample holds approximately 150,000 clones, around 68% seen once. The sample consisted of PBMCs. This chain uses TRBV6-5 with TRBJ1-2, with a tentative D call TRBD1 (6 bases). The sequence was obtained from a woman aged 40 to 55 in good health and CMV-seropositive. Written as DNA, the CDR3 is TGTGCCACCCAGACAGGCGACTATGGCTACACCTTC. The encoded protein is CATQTGDYGYTF.